The rows below give T cell receptor beta chains drawn from one sample of a study of shared clonotypes between healthy human individuals. Sequenced by immunoSEQ multiplex PCR; TCRdb stores in-frame clones only, minus some. Seen here are some 470,000 clones, over 65% observed once, and the top ten hold 13%. Sequenced sample: PBMCs. Receptors originate from a woman aged 40 to 50 in good health. Some clones in this sample may be carry-over from other donors' samples. CDR3s include the opening cysteine and the closing phenylalanine or tryptophan. A D gene is named only where the DNA matches it firmly. Rows may omit the clone size; those that give it use once, few, many or a size class.

V: TRBV19; size: .; length: 14; D: .; J: TRBJ2-3; DNA: TGTGCCAGTAGTATGTGGAGAAACACAGATACGCAGTATTTT; CDR3: CASSMWRNTDTQYF
V: TRBV11-2; size: .; length: 13; D: .; J: TRBJ1-2; DNA: TGTGCCAGCAGCTTTTCCTCGAACTATGGCTACACCTTC; CDR3: CASSFSSNYGYTF
V: TRBV7-8; size: .; length: 14; D: .; J: TRBJ2-7; DNA: TGTGCCAGCAGATCAGGGGCAGGGATGTATGAGCAGTACTTC; CDR3: CASRSGAGMYEQYF
V: TRBV7-9; size: .; length: 13; D: .; J: TRBJ1-1; DNA: TGTGCCAGCAGCCCGCCCGGGGGTAACGAAGCTTTCTTT; CDR3: CASSPPGGNEAFF
V: TRBV9; size: .; length: 18; D: TRBD1; J: TRBJ2-7; DNA: TGTGCCAGCAGCGTTAGCGGGACAGGGGCCACTGCCAACTACGAGCAGTACTTC; CDR3: CASSVSGTGATANYEQYF
V: TRBV15; size: .; length: 16; D: .; J: TRBJ2-3; DNA: TGTGCCACCAGCAGAGATCGAGGTTTGCAGTCAGATACGCAGTATTTT; CDR3: CATSRDRGLQSDTQYF
V: TRBV5-1; size: .; length: 13; D: .; J: TRBJ1-5; DNA: TGCGCCAGCAGCGCGGACGTCAATCAGCCCCAGCATTTT; CDR3: CASSADVNQPQHF
V: TRBV18; size: .; length: 14; D: .; J: TRBJ2-3; DNA: TGTGCCAGCTCCCTCGCCGGAGCAGCAGATACGCAGTATTTT; CDR3: CASSLAGAADTQYF
V: TRBV20-1; size: .; length: 11; D: TRBD1; J: TRBJ2-7; DNA: TGCAGTGCTGGACAGGGCTACGAGCAGTACTTC; CDR3: CSAGQGYEQYF
V: TRBV28; size: .; length: 14; D: TRBD2; J: TRBJ2-5; DNA: TGTGCCAGCATATTTAGCGGGGGGGAAGAGACCCAGTACTTC; CDR3: CASIFSGGEETQYF
V: TRBV29-1; size: .; length: 13; D: TRBD2; J: TRBJ2-7; DNA: TGCAGCGTTGGGACTAGCGGGTTAGGGGAGCAGTACTTC; CDR3: CSVGTSGLGEQYF
V: TRBV5-4; size: few; length: 16; D: TRBD1; J: TRBJ1-1; DNA: TGTGCCAGCAGCTGGGGGACAGGGCCCTTGAACACTGAAGCTTTCTTT; CDR3: CASSWGTGPLNTEAFF
V: TRBV30; size: .; length: 13; D: .; J: TRBJ1-1; DNA: TGTGCCTGGAGTGACTATGAACAGGGTGTAGCTTTCTTT; CDR3: CAWSDYEQGVAFF
V: TRBV9; size: .; length: 13; D: .; J: TRBJ1-1; DNA: TGTGCCAGCAGCGTACGACAGGTCGGTGAAGCTTTCTTT; CDR3: CASSVRQVGEAFF
V: TRBV18; size: .; length: 16; D: .; J: TRBJ1-3; DNA: TGTGCCAGCTCACTCGGACAGCCGAGCTCTGGAAACACCATATATTTT; CDR3: CASSLGQPSSGNTIYF
V: TRBV5-5; size: once; length: 15; D: .; J: TRBJ2-7; DNA: TGTGCCAGCAGCTTGCTAGGGGCGGTGTCCTACGAGCAGTACTTC; CDR3: CASSLLGAVSYEQYF
V: TRBV27; size: .; length: 14; D: .; J: TRBJ2-3; DNA: TGTGCCAGCAGTACCGTGTCTAGCACAGATACGCAGTATTTT; CDR3: CASSTVSSTDTQYF
V: TRBV2; size: few; length: 12; D: .; J: TRBJ2-5; DNA: TGTGCCAGCAGCCTAGGGCGGGAGACCCAGTACTTC; CDR3: CASSLGRETQYF
V: TRBV7-2; size: .; length: 16; D: TRBD1; J: TRBJ1-3; DNA: TGTGCCAGCAGCCTCGAGGACAGGTCCTCTGGAAACACCATATATTTT; CDR3: CASSLEDRSSGNTIYF
V: TRBV11-3; size: .; length: 13; D: .; J: TRBJ2-2; DNA: TGTGCCAGCAGATTTCAGGATACCGGGGAGCTGTTTTTT; CDR3: CASRFQDTGELFF
V: TRBV11-2; size: .; length: 13; D: .; J: TRBJ1-2; DNA: TGTGCCAGCAGCTTATCCGGGTTCTATGGCTACACCTTC; CDR3: CASSLSGFYGYTF
V: TRBV10-3; size: .; length: 16; D: .; J: TRBJ2-1; DNA: TGTGCCATCAGTGAGGCCTCGCGAACGCAATACAATGAGCAGTTCTTC; CDR3: CAISEASRTQYNEQFF
V: TRBV30; size: .; length: 13; D: .; J: TRBJ2-5; DNA: TGTGCCTGGAGTGTAACGAGCCAAGAGACCCAGTACTTC; CDR3: CAWSVTSQETQYF
V: TRBV28; size: once; length: 11; D: .; J: TRBJ2-7; DNA: TGTGCCAGCAGTTTTGCCGAGGCTTCGCACTTC; CDR3: CASSFAEASHF
V: TRBV27; size: .; length: 13; D: TRBD2; J: TRBJ2-3; DNA: TGTGCCAGCGGACTAGCGGGCACAGATACGCAGTATTTT; CDR3: CASGLAGTDTQYF
V: TRBV5-4; size: few; length: 14; D: .; J: TRBJ1-4; DNA: TGTGCCAGCAGCTTGGAAGCAACTAATGAAAAACTGTTTTTT; CDR3: CASSLEATNEKLFF
V: TRBV7-2; size: .; length: 11; D: .; J: TRBJ2-7; DNA: TGTGCCAGCAGCCTTTCCTACGAGCAGTACTTC; CDR3: CASSLSYEQYF
V: TRBV7-9; size: few; length: 13; D: .; J: TRBJ1-2; DNA: TGTGCCAGCAGCTCGGAGTTGGGCTATGGCTACACCTTC; CDR3: CASSSELGYGYTF
V: TRBV27; size: .; length: 12; D: .; J: TRBJ1-5; DNA: TGTGCCAGCACGTCGGGGAATCAGCCCCAGCATTTT; CDR3: CASTSGNQPQHF
V: TRBV6-6; size: .; length: 14; D: TRBD1; J: TRBJ2-5; DNA: TGTGCCAGCAGTAGCACGGACAGGGAAGAGACCCAGTACTTC; CDR3: CASSSTDREETQYF
V: TRBV5-1; size: .; length: 15; D: .; J: TRBJ2-7; DNA: TGCGCCAGCAGCTTGGCGGGGAGGCAGGGATACGAGCAGTACTTC; CDR3: CASSLAGRQGYEQYF
V: TRBV7-7; size: few; length: 13; D: .; J: TRBJ1-1; DNA: TGTGCTAGTGCGACAGCCCTGAACACTGAAGCTTTCTTT; CDR3: CASATALNTEAFF
V: TRBV9; size: once; length: 15; D: .; J: TRBJ2-1; DNA: TGTGCCAGCAGCCCGTTCCATCGACAGGACAATGAGCAGTTCTTC; CDR3: CASSPFHRQDNEQFF
V: TRBV6-1; size: .; length: 14; D: .; J: TRBJ1-1; DNA: TGTGCCAGCGAGAGGTTGCCCGTGGGGACTGAAGCTTTCTTT; CDR3: CASERLPVGTEAFF
V: TRBV5-4; size: .; length: 13; D: .; J: TRBJ1-2; DNA: TGTGCCAGCAGCCCAGCCACGGGATTCGGCGTCACCTTC; CDR3: CASSPATGFGVTF
V: TRBV5-1; size: .; length: 15; D: .; J: TRBJ1-2; DNA: TGCGCCAGCAGCTTCGGGAGCAGCCCTAACTATGGCTACACCTTC; CDR3: CASSFGSSPNYGYTF
V: TRBV5-1; size: .; length: 16; D: TRBD1; J: TRBJ2-1; DNA: TGCGCCAGCAGCTGGACAGGGGAGGGCGGGGGCAATGAGCAGTTCTTC; CDR3: CASSWTGEGGGNEQFF
V: TRBV29-1; size: .; length: 13; D: .; J: TRBJ2-1; DNA: TGCAGCGCAGCAAGGCAGATAAACAATGAGCAGTTCTTC; CDR3: CSAARQINNEQFF
V: TRBV11-2; size: .; length: 15; D: TRBD1; J: TRBJ2-7; DNA: TGTGCCAGCAGCTTAGGGACAGGGGTAGACAGCGAGCAGTACTTC; CDR3: CASSLGTGVDSEQYF
V: TRBV7-3; size: .; length: 16; D: .; J: TRBJ2-3; DNA: TGTGCCAGCAGCCTCACAGGGACTACCTACACAGATACGCAGTATTTT; CDR3: CASSLTGTTYTDTQYF
V: TRBV7-3; size: .; length: 16; D: TRBD1; J: TRBJ1-3; DNA: TGTGCCAGCAGCTTAACCGGGACAGGCTCTGGAAACACCATATATTTT; CDR3: CASSLTGTGSGNTIYF
V: TRBV2; size: many; length: 14; D: TRBD1; J: TRBJ1-5; DNA: TGTGCCAGCAAGGAGGGACAGTACAATCAGCCCCAGCATTTT; CDR3: CASKEGQYNQPQHF
V: TRBV7-8; size: .; length: 14; D: .; J: TRBJ2-3; DNA: TGTGCCAGCAGCCCACGACGAGGCACAGATACGCAGTATTTT; CDR3: CASSPRRGTDTQYF
V: TRBV19; size: .; length: 12; D: .; J: TRBJ2-7; DNA: TGTGCCAGTATGCCCCGGGGCAACGAGCAGTACTTC; CDR3: CASMPRGNEQYF
V: TRBV7-2; size: .; length: 16; D: TRBD1; J: TRBJ2-7; DNA: TGTGCCAGCAGCTTAGGTCCTCCAGGGGGCCTCGACGAGCAGTACTTC; CDR3: CASSLGPPGGLDEQYF
V: TRBV19; size: .; length: 11; D: .; J: TRBJ2-2; DNA: TGTGCCAGTAGGACCACCGGGGAGCTGTTTTTT; CDR3: CASRTTGELFF
V: TRBV19; size: once; length: 18; D: .; J: TRBJ1-5; DNA: TGTGCCAGTAGTATCGGGCGGGGTGAAAGAGGTTACAATCAGCCCCAGCATTTT; CDR3: CASSIGRGERGYNQPQHF
V: TRBV23-1; size: .; length: 16; D: .; J: TRBJ2-1; DNA: TGCGCCAGCGTTACCTCCGGCAGGCCCCGTTACAATGAGCAGTTCTTC; CDR3: CASVTSGRPRYNEQFF
V: TRBV9; size: .; length: 15; D: .; J: TRBJ2-1; DNA: TGTGCCAGCAGCGTAGGCAGGGGTCAGATTGATGAGCAGTTCTTC; CDR3: CASSVGRGQIDEQFF
V: TRBV6-5; size: .; length: 15; D: TRBD2; J: TRBJ2-5; DNA: TGTGCCAGCAGTTACTCTAGCGGGAGCCACGGGGAGCAGTACTTC; CDR3: CASSYSSGSHGEQYF
V: TRBV2; size: .; length: 11; D: .; J: TRBJ1-1; DNA: TGTGCCAGCAGTGTTAGCACTGAAGCTTTCTTT; CDR3: CASSVSTEAFF